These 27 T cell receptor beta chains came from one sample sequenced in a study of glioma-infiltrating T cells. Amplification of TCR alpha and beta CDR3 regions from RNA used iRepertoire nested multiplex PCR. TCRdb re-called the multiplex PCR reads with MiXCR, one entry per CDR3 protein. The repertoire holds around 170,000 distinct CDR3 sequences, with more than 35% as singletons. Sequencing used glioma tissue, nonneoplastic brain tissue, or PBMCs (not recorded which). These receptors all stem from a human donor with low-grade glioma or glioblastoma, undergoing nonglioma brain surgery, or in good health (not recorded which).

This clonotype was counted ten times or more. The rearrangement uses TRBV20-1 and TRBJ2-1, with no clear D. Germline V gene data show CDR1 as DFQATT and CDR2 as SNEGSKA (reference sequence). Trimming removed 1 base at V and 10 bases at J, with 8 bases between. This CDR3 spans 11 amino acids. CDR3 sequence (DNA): TGCAGTGCTAGAGTCCAAAAGGAGCAGTTCTTC. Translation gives CSARVQKEQFF.

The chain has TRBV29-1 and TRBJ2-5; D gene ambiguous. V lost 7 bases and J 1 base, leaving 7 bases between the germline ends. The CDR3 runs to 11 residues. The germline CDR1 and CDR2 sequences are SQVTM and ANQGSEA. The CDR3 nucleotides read TGCAGCGCCCTCCGCCAAGAGACCCAGTACTTC. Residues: CSALRQETQYF. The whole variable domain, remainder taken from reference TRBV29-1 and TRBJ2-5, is SAVISQKPSRDICQRGTSLTIQCQVDSQVTMMFWYRQQPGQSLTLIATANQGSEATYESGFVIDKFPISRPNLTFSTLTVSNMSPEDSSIYLCSALRQETQYFGPGTRLLVL.

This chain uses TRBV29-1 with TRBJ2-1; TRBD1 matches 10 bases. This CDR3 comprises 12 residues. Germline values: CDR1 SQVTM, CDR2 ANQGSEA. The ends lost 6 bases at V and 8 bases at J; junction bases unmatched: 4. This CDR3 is CSVDRGGDEQFF. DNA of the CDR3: TGCAGCGTGGACAGGGGGGGCGATGAGCAGTTCTTC.

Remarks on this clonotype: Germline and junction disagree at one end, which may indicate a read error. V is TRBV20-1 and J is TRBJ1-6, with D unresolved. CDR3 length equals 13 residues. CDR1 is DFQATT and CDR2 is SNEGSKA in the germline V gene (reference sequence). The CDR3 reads CRARWQTNSPLHF. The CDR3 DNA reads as TGCAGAGCTAGATGGCAGACTAATTCACCCCTCCACTTT.

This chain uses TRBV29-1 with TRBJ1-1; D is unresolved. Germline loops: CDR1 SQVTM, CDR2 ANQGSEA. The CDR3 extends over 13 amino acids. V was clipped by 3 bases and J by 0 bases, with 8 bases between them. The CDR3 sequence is CSVDHEMNTEAFF. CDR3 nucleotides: TGCAGCGTTGATCACGAGATGAACACTGAAGCTTTCTTT.

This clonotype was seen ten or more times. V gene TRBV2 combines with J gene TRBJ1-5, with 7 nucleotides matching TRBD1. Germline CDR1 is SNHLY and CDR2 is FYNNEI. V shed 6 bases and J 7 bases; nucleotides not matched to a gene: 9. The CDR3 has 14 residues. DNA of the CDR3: TGTGCCAGCAGCGAGACAGGGTTGAGGCAGCCCCAGCATTTT. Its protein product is CASSETGLRQPQHF.

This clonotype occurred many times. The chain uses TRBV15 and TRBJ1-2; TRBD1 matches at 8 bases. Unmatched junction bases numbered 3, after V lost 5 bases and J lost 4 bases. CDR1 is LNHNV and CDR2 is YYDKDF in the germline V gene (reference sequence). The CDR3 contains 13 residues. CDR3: CATSQDRGYGYTF. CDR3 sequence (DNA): TGTGCCACCAGCCAAGACAGGGGCTATGGCTACACCTTC.

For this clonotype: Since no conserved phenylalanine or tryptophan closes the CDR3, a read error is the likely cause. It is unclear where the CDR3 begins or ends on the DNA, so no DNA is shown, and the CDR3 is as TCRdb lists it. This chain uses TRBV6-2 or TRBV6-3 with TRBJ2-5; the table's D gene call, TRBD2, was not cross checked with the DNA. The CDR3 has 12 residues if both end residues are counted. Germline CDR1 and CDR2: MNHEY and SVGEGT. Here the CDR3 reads CASNERVGTEYL.

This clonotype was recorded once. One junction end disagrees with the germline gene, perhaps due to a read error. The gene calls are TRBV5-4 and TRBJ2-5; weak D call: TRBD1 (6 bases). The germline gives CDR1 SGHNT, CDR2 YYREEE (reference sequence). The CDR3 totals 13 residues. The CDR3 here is CASSLTGQETKYF. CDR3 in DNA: TGTGCCAGCAGCTTGACAGGGCAAGAGACCAAGTACTTC.

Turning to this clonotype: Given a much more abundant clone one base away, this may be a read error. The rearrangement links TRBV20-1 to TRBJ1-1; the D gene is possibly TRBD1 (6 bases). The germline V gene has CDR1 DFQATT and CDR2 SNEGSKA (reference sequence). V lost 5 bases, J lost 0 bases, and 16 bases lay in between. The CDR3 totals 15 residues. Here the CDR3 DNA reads TGCAGTGCTGAAGCAAGCGACAGGATGAACACTGAAGCTTTCTTT. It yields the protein CSAEASDRMNTEAFF.

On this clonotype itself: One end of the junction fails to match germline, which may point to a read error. The DNA for the CDR3 is TGTGTCAGCAGCCCCGGGACTAGCGCCCAAGATACCCAGTACTTC. Its protein is CVSSPGTSAQDTQYF. V gene TRBV14 combines with J gene TRBJ2-5; 10 bases match TRBD2. CDR1 and CDR2 from the germline V gene are SGHDN and FVKESK. This CDR3 is 15 amino acids long.

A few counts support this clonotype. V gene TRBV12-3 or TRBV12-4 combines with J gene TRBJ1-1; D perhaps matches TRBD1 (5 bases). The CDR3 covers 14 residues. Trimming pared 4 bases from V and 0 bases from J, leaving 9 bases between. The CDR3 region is CASSYGGLNTEAFF. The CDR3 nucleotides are TGTGCCAGCAGTTACGGGGGTTTGAACACTGAAGCTTTCTTT.

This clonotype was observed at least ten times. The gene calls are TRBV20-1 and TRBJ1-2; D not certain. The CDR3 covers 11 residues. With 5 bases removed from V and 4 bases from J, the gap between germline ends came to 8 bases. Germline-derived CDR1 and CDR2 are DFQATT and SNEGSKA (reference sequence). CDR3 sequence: CSAPKGYGYTF. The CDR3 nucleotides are TGCAGTGCTCCCAAGGGCTATGGCTACACCTTC.

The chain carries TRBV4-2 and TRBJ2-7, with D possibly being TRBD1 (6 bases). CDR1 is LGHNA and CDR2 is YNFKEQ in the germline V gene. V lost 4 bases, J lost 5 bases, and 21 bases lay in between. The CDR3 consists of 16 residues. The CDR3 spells CASSRHLRDIGNEQYF. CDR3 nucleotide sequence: TGTGCCAGCAGCCGGCACCTCCGGGACATCGGGAACGAGCAGTACTTC.

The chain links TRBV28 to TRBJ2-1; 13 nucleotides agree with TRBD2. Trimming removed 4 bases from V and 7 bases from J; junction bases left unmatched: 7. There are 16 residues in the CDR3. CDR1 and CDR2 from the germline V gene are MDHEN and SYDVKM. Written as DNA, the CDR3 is TGTGCCAGCAGTTATTCGACTAGCGGGAGGTTAAATGAGCAGTTCTTC. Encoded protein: CASSYSTSGRLNEQFF.

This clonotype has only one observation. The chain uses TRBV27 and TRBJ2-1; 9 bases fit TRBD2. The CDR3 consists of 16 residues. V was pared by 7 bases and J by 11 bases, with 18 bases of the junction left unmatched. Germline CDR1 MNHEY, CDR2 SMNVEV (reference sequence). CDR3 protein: CASTPSPRTSVLQQFF. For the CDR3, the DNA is TGTGCCAGCACTCCCTCCCCCCGGACTAGCGTACTTCAGCAGTTCTTC.

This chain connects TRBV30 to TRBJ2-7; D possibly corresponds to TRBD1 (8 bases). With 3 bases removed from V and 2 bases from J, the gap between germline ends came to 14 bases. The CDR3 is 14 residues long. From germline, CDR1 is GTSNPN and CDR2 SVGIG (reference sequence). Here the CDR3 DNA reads TGTGCCTGGAGGGGGGGGACAGGTACCTACGAGCAGTACTTC. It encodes CAWRGGTGTYEQYF.

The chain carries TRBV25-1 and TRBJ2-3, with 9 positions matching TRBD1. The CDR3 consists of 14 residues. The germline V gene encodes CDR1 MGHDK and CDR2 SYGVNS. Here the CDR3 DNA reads TGTGTAAGCAGTTCAGGACAGGGGATCGATACGCAGTATTTT. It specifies CVSSSGQGIDTQYF. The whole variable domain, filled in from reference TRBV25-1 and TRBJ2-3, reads EADIYQTPRYLVIGTGKKITLECSQTMGHDKMYWYQQDPGMELHLIHYSYGVNSTEKGDLSSESTVSRIRTEHFPLTLESARPSHTSQYLCVSSSGQGIDTQYFGPGTRLTVL.

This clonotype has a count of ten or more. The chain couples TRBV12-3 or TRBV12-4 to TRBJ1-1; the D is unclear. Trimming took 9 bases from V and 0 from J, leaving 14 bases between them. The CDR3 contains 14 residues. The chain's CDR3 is CASVTGPLNTEAFF. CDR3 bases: TGTGCCAGTGTGACTGGACCCCTGAACACTGAAGCTTTCTTT.

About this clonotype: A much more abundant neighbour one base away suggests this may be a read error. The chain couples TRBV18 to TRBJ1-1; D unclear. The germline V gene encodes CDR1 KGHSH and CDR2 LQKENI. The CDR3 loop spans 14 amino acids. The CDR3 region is CASPPEQANTEAFF. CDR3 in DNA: TGTGCCAGCCCACCGGAGCAAGCGAACACTGAAGCTTTCTTT.

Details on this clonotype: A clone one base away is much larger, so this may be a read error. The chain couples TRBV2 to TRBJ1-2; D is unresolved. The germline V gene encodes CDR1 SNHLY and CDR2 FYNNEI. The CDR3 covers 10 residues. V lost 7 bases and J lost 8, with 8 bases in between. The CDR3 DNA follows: TGTGCCAGCATTGAGGAGGGCTACACCTTC. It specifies CASIEEGYTF.

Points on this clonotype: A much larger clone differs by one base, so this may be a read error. The CDR3 loop reads CSAKYSPGWDTSTDTQYF. The CDR3 DNA reads TGCAGTGCTAAATATAGTCCAGGGTGGGATACTAGCACAGATACGCAGTATTTT. V usage is TRBV20-1 and J usage is TRBJ2-3, with a possible D match to TRBD1 (5 bases). This CDR3 has 18 amino acids. Trimming pared 4 bases from V and 0 bases from J, leaving 23 bases between. The germline V gene has CDR1 DFQATT and CDR2 SNEGSKA (reference sequence).

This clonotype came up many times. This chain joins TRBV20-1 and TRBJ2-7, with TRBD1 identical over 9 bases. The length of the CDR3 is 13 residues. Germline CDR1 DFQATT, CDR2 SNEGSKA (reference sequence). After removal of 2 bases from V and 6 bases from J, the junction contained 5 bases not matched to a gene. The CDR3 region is CSARHGQGREQYF. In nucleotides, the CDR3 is TGCAGTGCTAGACACGGACAGGGGCGCGAGCAGTACTTC.

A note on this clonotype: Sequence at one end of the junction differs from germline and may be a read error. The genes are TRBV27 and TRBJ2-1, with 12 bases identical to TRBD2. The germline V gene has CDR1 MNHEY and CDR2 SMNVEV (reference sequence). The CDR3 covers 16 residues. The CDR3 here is CASSFSMTSGSNEKFF. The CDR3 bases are TGTGCCAGCAGTTTTTCGATGACTAGCGGGAGCAATGAGAAGTTCTTT.

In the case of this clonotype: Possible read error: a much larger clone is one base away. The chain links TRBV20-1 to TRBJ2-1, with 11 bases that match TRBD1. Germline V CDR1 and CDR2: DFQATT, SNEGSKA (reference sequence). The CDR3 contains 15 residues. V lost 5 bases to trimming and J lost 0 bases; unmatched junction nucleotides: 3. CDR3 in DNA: TGCAGTGCTTCCGGGACAGGGGGCTCCTACAATGAGCAGTTCTTC. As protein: CSASGTGGSYNEQFF.

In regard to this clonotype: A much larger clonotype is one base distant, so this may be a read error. Here the CDR3 DNA reads TGCAGTGCTAGGTTGCAGCCAGAAGAGGCCCAGTACTTC. Translating it yields CSARLQPEEAQYF. V gene TRBV20-1 combines with J gene TRBJ2-1; D not resolved. The DNA end is more similar to TRBJ2-5, so the J call may be wrong. CDR3 length: 13 amino acids. In germline, CDR1 is DFQATT, CDR2 SNEGSKA (reference sequence).

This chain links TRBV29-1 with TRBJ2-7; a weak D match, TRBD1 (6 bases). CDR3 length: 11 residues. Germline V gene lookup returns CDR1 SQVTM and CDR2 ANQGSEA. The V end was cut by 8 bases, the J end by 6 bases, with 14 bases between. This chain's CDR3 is CSIRGSAEQYF. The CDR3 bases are TGCAGCATCAGGGGATCTGCCGAGCAGTACTTC.